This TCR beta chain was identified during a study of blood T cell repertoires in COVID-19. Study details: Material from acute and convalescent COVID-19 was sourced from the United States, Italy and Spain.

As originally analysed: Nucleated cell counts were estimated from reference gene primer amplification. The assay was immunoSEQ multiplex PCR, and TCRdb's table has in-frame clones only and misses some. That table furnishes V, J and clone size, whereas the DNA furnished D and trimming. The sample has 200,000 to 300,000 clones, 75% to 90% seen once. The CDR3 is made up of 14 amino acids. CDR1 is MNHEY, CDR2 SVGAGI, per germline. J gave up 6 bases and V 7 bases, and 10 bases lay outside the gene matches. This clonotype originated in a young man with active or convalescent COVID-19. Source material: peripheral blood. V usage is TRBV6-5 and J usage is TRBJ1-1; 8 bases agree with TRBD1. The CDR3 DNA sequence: TGTGCCAGCACCCGACAGGGGTCCAGGGCTGAAGCTTTCTTT. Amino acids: CASTRQGSRAEAFF.